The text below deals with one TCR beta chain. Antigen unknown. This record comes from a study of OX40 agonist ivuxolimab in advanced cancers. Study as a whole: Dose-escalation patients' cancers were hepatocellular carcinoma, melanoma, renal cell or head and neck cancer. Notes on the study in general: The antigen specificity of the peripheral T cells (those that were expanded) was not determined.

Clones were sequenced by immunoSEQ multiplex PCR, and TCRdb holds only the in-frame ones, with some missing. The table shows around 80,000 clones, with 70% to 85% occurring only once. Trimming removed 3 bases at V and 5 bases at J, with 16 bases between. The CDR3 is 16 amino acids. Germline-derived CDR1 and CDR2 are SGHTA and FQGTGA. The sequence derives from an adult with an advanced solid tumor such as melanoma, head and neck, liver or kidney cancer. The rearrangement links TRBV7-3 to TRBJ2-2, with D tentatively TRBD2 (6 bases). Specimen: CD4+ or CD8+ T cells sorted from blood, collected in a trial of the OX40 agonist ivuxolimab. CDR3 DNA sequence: TGTGCCAGCAGCTTCGGGGGATCCGGGTGGACCGGGGAGCTGTTTTTT. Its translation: CASSFGGSGWTGELFF.